The source of this TCR beta chain is a study of blood T cell repertoires in COVID-19. Across the whole study: Sites across the United States, Italy and Spain contributed samples from acute and convalescent COVID-19. PBMCs, B-cell-depleted T cells, or T cells provided the cDNA or gDNA that made up the material.

V lost 2 bases, J lost 2 bases, and 10 bases lay in between. The germline CDR1 and CDR2 sequences are SGHAT and FQNNGV. CDR3 length: 15 residues. The authors' processing: Nucleated cell counts were estimated from reference gene primer amplification. Repertoires were generated with immunoSEQ multiplex PCR, while TCRdb's copy carries only in-frame clones and drops some. That table gives V, J and clone size, and the DNA gave D and trimming. The sample includes 150,000 or so clones, 80% to 90% of them seen just once. The material sequenced was peripheral blood. The V call is TRBV11-2, the J call TRBJ1-3, with a possible D match to TRBD1 (6 bases). This TCR was sampled from a man aged 55-75 years with active or convalescent COVID-19. This chain's CDR3 is CASSLTGSAGNTIYF. CDR3 nucleotides: TGTGCCAGCAGCTTAACAGGGTCGGCTGGAAACACCATATATTTT.